Listed below are T cell receptor beta chains from one sample, sequenced in a study of T-cell reconstitution after alpha-beta-depleted transplantation in children. MiXCR, applied by TCRdb to the PCR reads, yields one record per CDR3 protein. This sample yields roughly 220,000 distinct CDR3 sequences, of which 9% to 10% are seen a single time; 5% to 5.5% belongs to the top ten. Sample: PBMCs from the stem cell graft donor, taken from the stem cell graft. These receptor sequences come from a human donor who donated a stem cell graft to a child with SCID. Each CDR3 is given without its conserved first and last residue. Fields, in order: clone size, V gene, CDR3 protein. Some rows have no size entry. The others give once, few or many, or a class for an expanded clone.

many,TRBV12-3/TRBV12-4,ASNSPGVASPLH
many,TRBV7-9,ASSSGTVMNTEAF
many,TRBV7-9,ASSLPAQGQGGYEQY
few,TRBV4-1,ASSLRETATNEKLF
many,TRBV4-2,ASSQSNYGYT
few,TRBV7-6,ASSLGAGTGYTNYGYT
many,TRBV10-3,ASNGGEYNEQF
many,TRBV7-2,ASSFGDRVNIQY
many,TRBV20-1,SARTPGLDYEQY
many,TRBV5-1,ASSHAQTDTQY
many,TRBV5-6,ASSWTTSGNNEQF
many,TRBV11-2,ASGGTESYEQY
many,TRBV12-3/TRBV12-4,ASSFNWGVNTEAF
many,TRBV5-1,ASSFGGTTGANVLT
many,TRBV7-2,ASSFRANTGELF
many,TRBV5-1,ASSLTGAGGPAF
many,TRBV20-1,SARDRRGGIEAF
many,TRBV4-1,ASSQAAAVYNSPLH
many,TRBV7-6,ASSAFGTSGYYEQY
many,TRBV5-5,ASSFRSPTSTDTQY
NA,TRBV15,ATSPSGARTDTQY
many,TRBV6-1,ASRITGTGQPQH
many,TRBV20-1,SARPPGQAPGVGAF
many,TRBV5-1,ASSLVGSAGYGYT
many,TRBV5-4,ASSLGLAANSYNEQF
many,TRBV6-1,ASSGGRGGFSTDTQY
many,TRBV4-2,ASSQDGTGNQPQH
many,TRBV7-2,ASSLVSGARTDTQY
many,TRBV5-1,ASSLENRREQY
many,TRBV7-9,ASSLLASQETQY
many,TRBV5-1,ASSLLGAGEAF
many,TRBV7-2,ASSAVSGRAVGNIQY
many,TRBV28,ASSYSGRNGGYT
many,TRBV13,ASSLPNTGELF
many,TRBV20-1,SARSTGSGQPQH
many,TRBV12-3/TRBV12-4,ASARIPGANTEAF
NA,TRBV5-4,ASSLVLAGHETQY
many,TRBV15,ATSRSLAGDEQF
few,TRBV24-1,ATSKVGGKETQY
NA,TRBV20-1,SARDLSRDRGFQPQH
many,TRBV2,ASRGYTGTVRETQY
many,TRBV3-1,ASERSGAKNIQY
NA,TRBV18,ASSPQWGLSSYEQY